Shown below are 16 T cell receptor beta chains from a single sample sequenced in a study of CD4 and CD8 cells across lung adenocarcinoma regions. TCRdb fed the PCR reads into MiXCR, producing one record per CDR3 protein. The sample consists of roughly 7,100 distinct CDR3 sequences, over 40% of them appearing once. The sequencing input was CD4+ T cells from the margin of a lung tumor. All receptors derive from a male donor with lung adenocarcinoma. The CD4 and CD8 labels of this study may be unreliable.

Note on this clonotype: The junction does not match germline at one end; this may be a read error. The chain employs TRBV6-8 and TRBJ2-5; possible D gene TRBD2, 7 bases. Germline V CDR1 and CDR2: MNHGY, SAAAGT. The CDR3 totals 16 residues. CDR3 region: CASRGGGVSGTDTQYF. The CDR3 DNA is TGTGCTAGCAGGGGAGGGGGGGTTAGTGGCACAGATACCCAGTACTTC.

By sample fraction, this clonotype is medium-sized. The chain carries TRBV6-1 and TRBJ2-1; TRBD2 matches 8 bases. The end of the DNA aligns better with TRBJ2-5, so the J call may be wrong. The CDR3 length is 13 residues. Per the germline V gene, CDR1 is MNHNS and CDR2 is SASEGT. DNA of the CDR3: TGTGCCAGCGGACAAGCGGGAGCTGAGACCCAGTACTTC. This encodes CASGQAGAETQYF.

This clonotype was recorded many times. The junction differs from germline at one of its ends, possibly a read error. The CDR3 bases are TGCGCCAGCAGCCAAGGGGGGGGGACTCTCTCCCCCGGGGACTTC. It is translated as CASSQGGGTLSPGDF. This chain uses TRBV4-1 with TRBJ2-5; TRBD2 matches 7 bases. The CDR3 has 15 residues. Per the germline V gene, CDR1 is MGHRA and CDR2 is YSYEKL.

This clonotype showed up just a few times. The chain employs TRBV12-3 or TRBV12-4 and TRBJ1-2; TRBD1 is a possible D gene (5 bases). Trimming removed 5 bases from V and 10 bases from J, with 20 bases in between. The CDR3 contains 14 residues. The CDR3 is CASSPQVEVRDYTF. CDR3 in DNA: TGTGCCAGCAGTCCACAGGTCGAGGTACGCGACTACACCTTC.

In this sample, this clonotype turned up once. Written as DNA, the CDR3 is TGTGCCAGCAGCCCCGGACTAGCGGGAAGAGAGACCCAGTACTTC. Translation: CASSPGLAGRETQYF. The V call is TRBV7-2, the J call TRBJ2-5; 12 positions match TRBD2. The germline gives CDR1 SGHTA, CDR2 FQGNSA. V trimming: 5 bases; J trimming: 4 bases; junction bases outside the gene matches: 5. The CDR3 runs 15 residues.

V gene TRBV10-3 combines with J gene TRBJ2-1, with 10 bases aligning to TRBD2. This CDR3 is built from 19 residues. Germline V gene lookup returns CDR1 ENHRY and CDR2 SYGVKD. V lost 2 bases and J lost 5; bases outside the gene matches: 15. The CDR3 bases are TGTGCCATCAGTGAGCTCGGGGAGCGGGAGGGGCGACTCCACAATGAGCAGTTCTTC. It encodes CAISELGEREGRLHNEQFF.

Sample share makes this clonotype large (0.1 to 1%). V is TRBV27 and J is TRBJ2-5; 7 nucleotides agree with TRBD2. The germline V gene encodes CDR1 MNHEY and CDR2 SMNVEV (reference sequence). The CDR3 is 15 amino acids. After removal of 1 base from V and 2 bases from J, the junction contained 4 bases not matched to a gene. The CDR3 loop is CASSLLMGGQETQYF. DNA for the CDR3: TGTGCCAGCAGTTTATTGATGGGGGGGCAAGAGACCCAGTACTTC.

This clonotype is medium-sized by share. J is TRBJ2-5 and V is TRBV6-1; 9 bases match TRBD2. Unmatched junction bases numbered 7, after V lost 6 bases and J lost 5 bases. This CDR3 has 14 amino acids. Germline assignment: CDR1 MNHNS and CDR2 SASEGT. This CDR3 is CASRTAGGRETQYF. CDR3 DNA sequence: TGTGCCAGCAGGACAGCGGGAGGACGGGAGACCCAGTACTTC.

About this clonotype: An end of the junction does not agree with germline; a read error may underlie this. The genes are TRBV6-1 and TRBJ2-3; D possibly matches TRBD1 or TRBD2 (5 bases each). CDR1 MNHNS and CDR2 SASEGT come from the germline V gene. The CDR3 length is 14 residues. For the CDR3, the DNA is TGTGCCAGCAGTGCTCGGGACCCCAAAGATACCCAGTATTTT. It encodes CASSARDPKDTQYF.

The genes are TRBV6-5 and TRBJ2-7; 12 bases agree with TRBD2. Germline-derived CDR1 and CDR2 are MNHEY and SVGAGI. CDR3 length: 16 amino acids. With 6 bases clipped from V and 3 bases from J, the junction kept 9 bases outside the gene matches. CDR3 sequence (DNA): TGTGCCAGCAGATACAGGACTAGCGGGGAGTACTACGAGCAGTACTTC. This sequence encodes CASRYRTSGEYYEQYF.

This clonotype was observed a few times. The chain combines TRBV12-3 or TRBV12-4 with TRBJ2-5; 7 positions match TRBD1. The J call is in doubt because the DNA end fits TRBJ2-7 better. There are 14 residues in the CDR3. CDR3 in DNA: TGTGCCAGCACATACAGGGGACACACCTACGAGCAGTACTTC. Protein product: CASTYRGHTYEQYF.

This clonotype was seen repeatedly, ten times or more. Here the CDR3 reads CASSAQLAGEYNEQFF. CDR3 nucleotides: TGCGCCAGCAGCGCACAACTAGCGGGGGAATACAATGAGCAGTTCTTC. The chain carries TRBV4-3 and TRBJ2-1; 11 bases map to TRBD2. V lost 5 bases, J lost 4 bases, and 7 bases stayed unmatched. CDR1 LGHNA and CDR2 YSLEER come from the germline V gene. The CDR3 loop spans 16 amino acids.

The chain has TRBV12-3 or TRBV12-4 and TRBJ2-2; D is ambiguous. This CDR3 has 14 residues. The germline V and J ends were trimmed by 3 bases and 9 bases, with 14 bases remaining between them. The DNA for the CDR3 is TGTGCCAGCAGTTTTGATTTGTTTAGCCGGGAGCTGTTTTTT. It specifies CASSFDLFSRELFF.

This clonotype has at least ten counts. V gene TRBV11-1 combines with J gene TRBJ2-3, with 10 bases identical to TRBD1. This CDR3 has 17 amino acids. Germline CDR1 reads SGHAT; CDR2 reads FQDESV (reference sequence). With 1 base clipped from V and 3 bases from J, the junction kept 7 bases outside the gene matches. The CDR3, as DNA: TGTGCCAGCAGCTTAGATAGCCTGGACAGGGGGACAGATACGCAGTATTTT. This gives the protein CASSLDSLDRGTDTQYF.

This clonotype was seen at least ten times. CDR3 DNA: TGTGCCAGCAGACCCTCGGGACTAGCGGGGACCTATAGCACAGATACGCAGTATTTT. Its protein product is CASRPSGLAGTYSTDTQYF. The chain couples TRBV6-2 or TRBV6-3 to TRBJ2-3; 13 nucleotides match TRBD2. The V gene's germline CDR1 is MNHEY and CDR2 SVGEGT. This CDR3 region has 19 residues. Unmatched junction bases numbered 12, after V lost 6 bases and J lost 0 bases.

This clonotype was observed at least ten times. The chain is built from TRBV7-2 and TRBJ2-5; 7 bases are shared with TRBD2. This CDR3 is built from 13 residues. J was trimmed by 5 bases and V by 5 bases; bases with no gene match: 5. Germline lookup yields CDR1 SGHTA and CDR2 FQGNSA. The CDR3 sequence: CASSRGLDETQYF. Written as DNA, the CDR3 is TGTGCCAGCAGCCGAGGACTAGACGAGACCCAGTACTTC.